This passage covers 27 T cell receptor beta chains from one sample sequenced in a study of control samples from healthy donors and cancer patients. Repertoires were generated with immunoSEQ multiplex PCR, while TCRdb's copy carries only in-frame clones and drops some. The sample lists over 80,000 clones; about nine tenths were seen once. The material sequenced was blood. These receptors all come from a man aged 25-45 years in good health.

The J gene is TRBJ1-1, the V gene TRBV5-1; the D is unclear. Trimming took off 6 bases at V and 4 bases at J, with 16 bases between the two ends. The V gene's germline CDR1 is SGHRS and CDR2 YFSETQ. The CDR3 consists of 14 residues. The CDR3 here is CASNPGDRGTEAFF. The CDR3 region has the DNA TGCGCCAGCAACCCCGGGGATCGCGGCACTGAAGCTTTCTTT.

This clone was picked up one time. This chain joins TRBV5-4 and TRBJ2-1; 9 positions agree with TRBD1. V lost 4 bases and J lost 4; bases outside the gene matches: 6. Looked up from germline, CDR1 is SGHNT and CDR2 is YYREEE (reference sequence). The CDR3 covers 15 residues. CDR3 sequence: CASSITGGKYNEQFF. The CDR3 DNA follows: TGTGCCAGCAGCATCACAGGGGGCAAATACAATGAGCAGTTCTTC.

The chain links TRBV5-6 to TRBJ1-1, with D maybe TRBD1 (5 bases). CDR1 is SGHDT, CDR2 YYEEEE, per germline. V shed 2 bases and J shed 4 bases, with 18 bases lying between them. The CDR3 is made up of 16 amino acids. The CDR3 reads CASSLWPGTHPTEAFF. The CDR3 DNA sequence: TGTGCCAGCAGCTTATGGCCGGGGACCCACCCCACTGAAGCTTTCTTT.

The CDR3 sequence: CASRPGQTYNEQFF. The CDR3 DNA reads TGTGCCAGTAGGCCGGGACAGACCTACAATGAGCAGTTCTTC. V and J are TRBV19 and TRBJ2-1, with TRBD1 identical over 7 bases. V shed 6 bases and J 2 bases; nucleotides not matched to a gene: 4. This CDR3 is 14 amino acids long. Germline CDR1 LNHDA, CDR2 SQIVND (reference sequence). Using reference TRBV19 and TRBJ2-1 for the parts outside the CDR3, the full variable domain is DGGITQSPKYLFRKEGQNVTLSCEQNLNHDAMYWYRQDPGQGLRLIYYSQIVNDFQKGDIAEGYSVSREKKESFPLTVTSAQKNPTAFYLCASRPGQTYNEQFFGPGTRLTVL.

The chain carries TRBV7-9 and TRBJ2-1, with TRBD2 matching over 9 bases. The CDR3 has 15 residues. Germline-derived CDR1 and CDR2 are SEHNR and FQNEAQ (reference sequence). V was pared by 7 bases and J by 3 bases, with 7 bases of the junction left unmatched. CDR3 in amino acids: CASTSGLANYNEQFF. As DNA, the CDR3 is TGTGCCAGCACCTCCGGACTAGCGAACTACAATGAGCAGTTCTTC.

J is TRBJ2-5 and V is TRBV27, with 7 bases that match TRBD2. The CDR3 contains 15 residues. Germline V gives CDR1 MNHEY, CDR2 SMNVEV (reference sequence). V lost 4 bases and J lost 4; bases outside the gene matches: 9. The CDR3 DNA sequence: TGTGCCAGCAGTTCTATCCAGACGGGGGGAGAGACCCAGTACTTC. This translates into CASSSIQTGGETQYF.

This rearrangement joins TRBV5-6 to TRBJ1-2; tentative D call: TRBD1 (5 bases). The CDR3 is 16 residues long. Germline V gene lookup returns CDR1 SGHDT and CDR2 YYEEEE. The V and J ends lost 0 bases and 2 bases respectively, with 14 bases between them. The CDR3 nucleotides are TGTGCCAGCAGCTTGGAATCTTGGACAATGAACTATGGCTACACCTTC. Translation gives CASSLESWTMNYGYTF.

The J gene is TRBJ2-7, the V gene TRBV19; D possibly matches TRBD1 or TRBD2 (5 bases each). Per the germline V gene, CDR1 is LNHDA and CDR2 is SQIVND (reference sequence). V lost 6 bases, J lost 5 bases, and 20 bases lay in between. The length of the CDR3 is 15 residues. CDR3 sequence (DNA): TGTGCCAGTAGGCGGTCGGGGCTGGGTCGGGACGAGCAGTACTTC. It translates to CASRRSGLGRDEQYF. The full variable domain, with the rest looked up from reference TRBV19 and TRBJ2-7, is DGGITQSPKYLFRKEGQNVTLSCEQNLNHDAMYWYRQDPGQGLRLIYYSQIVNDFQKGDIAEGYSVSREKKESFPLTVTSAQKNPTAFYLCASRRSGLGRDEQYFGPGTRLTVT.

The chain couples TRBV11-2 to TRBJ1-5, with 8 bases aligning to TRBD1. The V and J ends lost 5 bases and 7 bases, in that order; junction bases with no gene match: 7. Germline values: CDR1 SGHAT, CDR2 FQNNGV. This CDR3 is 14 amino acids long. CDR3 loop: CASSAQGAMQPQHF. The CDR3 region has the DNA TGTGCCAGCAGCGCTCAGGGGGCAATGCAGCCCCAGCATTTT.

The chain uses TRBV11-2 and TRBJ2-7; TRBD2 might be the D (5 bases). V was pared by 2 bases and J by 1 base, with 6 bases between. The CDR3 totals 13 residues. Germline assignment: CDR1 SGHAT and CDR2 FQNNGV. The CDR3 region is CASSLRGSYEQYF. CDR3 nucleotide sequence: TGTGCCAGCAGCTTACGGGGTTCCTACGAGCAGTACTTC.

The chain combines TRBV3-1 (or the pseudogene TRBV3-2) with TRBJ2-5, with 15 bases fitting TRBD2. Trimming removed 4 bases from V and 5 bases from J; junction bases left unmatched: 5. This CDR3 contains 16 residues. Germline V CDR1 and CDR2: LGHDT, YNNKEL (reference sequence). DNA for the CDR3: TGTGCCAGCAGCCCCAGGACTAGCGGGAGGGGTGAGACCCAGTACTTC. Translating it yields CASSPRTSGRGETQYF.

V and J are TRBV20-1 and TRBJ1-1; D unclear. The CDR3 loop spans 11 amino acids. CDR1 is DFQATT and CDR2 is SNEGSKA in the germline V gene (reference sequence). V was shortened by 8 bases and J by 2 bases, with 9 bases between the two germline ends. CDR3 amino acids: CSPPVNTEAFF. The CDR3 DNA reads TGCAGTCCCCCGGTTAACACTGAAGCTTTCTTT.

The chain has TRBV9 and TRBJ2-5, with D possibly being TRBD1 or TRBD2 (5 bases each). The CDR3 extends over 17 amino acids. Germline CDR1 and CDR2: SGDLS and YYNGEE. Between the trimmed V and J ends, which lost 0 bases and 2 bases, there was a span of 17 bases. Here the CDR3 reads CASSVGSAGTLQETQYF. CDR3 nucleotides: TGTGCCAGCAGCGTAGGCTCCGCTGGGACGCTACAAGAGACCCAGTACTTC.

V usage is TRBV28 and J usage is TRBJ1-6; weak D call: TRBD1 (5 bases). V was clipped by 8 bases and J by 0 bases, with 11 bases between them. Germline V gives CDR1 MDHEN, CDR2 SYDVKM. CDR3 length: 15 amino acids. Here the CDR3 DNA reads TGTGCCAGCGGGGACTTCAGCTCCTATAATTCACCCCTCCACTTT. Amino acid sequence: CASGDFSSYNSPLHF.

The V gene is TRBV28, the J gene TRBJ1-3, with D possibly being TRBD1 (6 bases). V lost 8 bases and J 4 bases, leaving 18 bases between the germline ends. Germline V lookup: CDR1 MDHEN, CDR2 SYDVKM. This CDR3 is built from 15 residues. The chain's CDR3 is CASGNQQGTGNTIYF. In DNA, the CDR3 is TGTGCCAGCGGCAACCAACAGGGAACGGGAAACACCATATATTTT.

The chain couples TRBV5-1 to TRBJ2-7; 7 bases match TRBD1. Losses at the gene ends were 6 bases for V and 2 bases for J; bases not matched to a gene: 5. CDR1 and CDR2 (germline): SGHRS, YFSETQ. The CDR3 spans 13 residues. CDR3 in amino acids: CASKGTATYEQYF. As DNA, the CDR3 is TGCGCCAGCAAAGGGACAGCCACCTACGAGCAGTACTTC.

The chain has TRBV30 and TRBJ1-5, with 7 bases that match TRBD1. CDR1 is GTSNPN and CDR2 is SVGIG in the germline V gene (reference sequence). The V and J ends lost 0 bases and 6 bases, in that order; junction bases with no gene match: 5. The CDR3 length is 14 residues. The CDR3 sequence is CAWSVQGGGQPQHF. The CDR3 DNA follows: TGTGCCTGGAGTGTACAAGGGGGCGGTCAGCCCCAGCATTTT.

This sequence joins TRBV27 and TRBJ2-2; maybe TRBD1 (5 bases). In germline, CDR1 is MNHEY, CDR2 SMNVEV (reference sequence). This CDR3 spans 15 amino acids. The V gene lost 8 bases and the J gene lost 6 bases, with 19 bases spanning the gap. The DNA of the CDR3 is TGTGCCAGCGCCACCAGGGCACGGTGGCCCGGGGAGCTGTTTTTT. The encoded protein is CASATRARWPGELFF.

CDR3 sequence: CASSLGQGGGTEAFF. In nucleotides, the CDR3 is TGCGCCAGCAGCTTGGGTCAGGGTGGGGGCACTGAAGCTTTCTTT. The gene calls are TRBV5-1 and TRBJ1-1; D is perhaps TRBD1 (5 bases). CDR1 is SGHRS and CDR2 is YFSETQ in the germline V gene. This CDR3 has 15 residues. Trimming shortened V by 0 bases and J by 4 bases, and 13 bases separated the two germline ends.

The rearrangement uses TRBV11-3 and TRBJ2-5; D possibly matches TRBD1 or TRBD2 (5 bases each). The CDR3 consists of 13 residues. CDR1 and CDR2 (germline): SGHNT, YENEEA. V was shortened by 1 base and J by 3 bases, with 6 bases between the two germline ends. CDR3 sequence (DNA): TGTGCCAGCAGCTTAGTGGGGGAAGAGACCCAGTACTTC. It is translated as CASSLVGEETQYF.

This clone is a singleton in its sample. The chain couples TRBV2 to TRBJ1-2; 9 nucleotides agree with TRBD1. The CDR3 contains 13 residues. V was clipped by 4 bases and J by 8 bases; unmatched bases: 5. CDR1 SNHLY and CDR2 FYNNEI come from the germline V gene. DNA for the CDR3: TGTGCCAGCAGTGGGACAGGGGCGTTCGGCTACACCTTC. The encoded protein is CASSGTGAFGYTF.

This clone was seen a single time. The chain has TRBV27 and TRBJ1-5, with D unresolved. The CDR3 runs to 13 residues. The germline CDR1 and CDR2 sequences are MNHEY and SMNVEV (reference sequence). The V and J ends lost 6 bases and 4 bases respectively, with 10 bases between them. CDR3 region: CASSWGFNQPQHF. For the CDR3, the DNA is TGTGCCAGCAGCTGGGGTTTTAATCAGCCCCAGCATTTT.

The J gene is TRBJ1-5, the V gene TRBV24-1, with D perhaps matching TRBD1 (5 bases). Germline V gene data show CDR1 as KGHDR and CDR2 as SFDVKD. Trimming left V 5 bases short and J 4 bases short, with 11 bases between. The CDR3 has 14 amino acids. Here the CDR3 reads CATSGLGANQPQHF. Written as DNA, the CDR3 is TGTGCCACCAGTGGGTTAGGGGCTAATCAGCCCCAGCATTTT.

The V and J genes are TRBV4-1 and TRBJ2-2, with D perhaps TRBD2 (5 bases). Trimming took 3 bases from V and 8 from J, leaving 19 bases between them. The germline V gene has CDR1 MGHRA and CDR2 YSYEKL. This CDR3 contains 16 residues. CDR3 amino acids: CASSQSLWRMGGELFF. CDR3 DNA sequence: TGCGCCAGCAGCCAGTCCCTTTGGAGGATGGGGGGGGAGCTGTTTTTT.

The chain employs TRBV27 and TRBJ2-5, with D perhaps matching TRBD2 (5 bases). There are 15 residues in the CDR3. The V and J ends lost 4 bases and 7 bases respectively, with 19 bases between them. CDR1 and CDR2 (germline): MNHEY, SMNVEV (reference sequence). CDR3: CASSSTLGLEGTQYF. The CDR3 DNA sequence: TGTGCCAGCAGTTCAACTCTGGGTCTCGAGGGGACCCAGTACTTC.

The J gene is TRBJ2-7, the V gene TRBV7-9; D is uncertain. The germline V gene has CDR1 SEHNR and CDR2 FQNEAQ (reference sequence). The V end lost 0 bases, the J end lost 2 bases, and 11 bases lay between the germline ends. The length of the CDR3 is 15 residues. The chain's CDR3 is CASSLAVARTYEQYF. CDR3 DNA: TGTGCCAGCAGCTTAGCGGTTGCGCGCACCTACGAGCAGTACTTC.

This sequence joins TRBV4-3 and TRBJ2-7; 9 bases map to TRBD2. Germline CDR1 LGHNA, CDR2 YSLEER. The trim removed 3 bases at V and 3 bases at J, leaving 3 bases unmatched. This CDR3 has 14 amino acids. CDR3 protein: CASSQGRGGYEQYF. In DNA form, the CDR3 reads TGCGCCAGCAGCCAGGGGCGGGGGGGCTACGAGCAGTACTTC.